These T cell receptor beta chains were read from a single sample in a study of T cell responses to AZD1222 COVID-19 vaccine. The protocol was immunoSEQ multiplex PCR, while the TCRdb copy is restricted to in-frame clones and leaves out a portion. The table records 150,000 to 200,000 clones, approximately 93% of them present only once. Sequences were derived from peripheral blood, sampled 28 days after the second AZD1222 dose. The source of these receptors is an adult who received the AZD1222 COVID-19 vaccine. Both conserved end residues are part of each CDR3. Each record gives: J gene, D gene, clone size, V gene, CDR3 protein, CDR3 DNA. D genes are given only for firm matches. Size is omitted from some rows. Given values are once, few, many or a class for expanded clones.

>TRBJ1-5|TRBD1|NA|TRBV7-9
CASSFWTGGARSNQPQHF
TGTGCCAGCAGCTTTTGGACAGGGGGCGCGAGGAGCAATCAGCCCCAGCATTTT
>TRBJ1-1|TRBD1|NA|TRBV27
CASSLRATGGNTEAFF
TGTGCCAGCAGTTTAAGGGCGACAGGGGGCAACACTGAAGCTTTCTTT
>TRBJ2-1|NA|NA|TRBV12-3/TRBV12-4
CASSLSPPDEQFF
TGTGCCAGCAGTTTATCCCCCCCCGATGAGCAGTTCTTC
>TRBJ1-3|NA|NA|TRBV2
CASSAARSGNTIYF
TGTGCCAGCAGTGCTGCACGCTCTGGAAACACCATATATTTT
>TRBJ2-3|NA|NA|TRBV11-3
CATNGEGTDTQYF
TGTGCCACCAACGGGGAGGGCACAGATACGCAGTATTTT
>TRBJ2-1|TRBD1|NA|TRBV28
CASSLPGQGYRLDNEQFF
TGTGCCAGCAGTCTTCCGGGACAGGGGTATAGGTTGGACAATGAGCAGTTCTTC
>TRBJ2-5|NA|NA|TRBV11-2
CASSLDTGATETQYF
TGTGCCAGCAGCTTAGATACTGGGGCAACGGAGACCCAGTACTTC
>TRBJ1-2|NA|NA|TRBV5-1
CASSLAAGQLDGYTF
TGCGCCAGCAGCTTGGCCGCGGGACAATTAGATGGCTACACCTTC
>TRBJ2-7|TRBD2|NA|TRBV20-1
CSGGRAYEQYF
TGCAGTGGAGGGAGGGCCTACGAGCAGTACTTC
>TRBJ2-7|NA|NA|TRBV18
CASSSGQDRPYEQYF
TGTGCCAGCTCAAGCGGCCAGGACCGTCCCTACGAGCAGTACTTC
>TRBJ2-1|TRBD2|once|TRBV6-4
CASSDGTSGKDEQFF
TGTGCCAGCAGTGACGGGACTAGCGGGAAAGATGAGCAGTTCTTC
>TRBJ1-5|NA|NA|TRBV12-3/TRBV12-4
CASSLEANQPQHF
TGTGCCAGCAGTTTAGAGGCAAATCAGCCCCAGCATTTT
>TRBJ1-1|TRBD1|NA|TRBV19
CASKQGDTEAFF
TGTGCCAGTAAGCAGGGGGACACTGAAGCTTTCTTT
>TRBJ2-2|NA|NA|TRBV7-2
CASSLGVGELFF
TGTGCCAGCAGCTTAGGGGTCGGGGAGCTGTTTTTT
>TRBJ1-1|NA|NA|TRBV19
CASSPTGRNTEAFF
TGTGCCAGTAGCCCGACGGGACGGAACACTGAAGCTTTCTTT
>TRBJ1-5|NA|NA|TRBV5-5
CASSLGEGWYQPQHF
TGTGCCAGCAGCTTGGGGGAGGGTTGGTATCAGCCCCAGCATTTT
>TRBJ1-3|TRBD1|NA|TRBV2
CAVNRGRLEGNTIYF
TGTGCAGTCAACAGGGGGCGTTTGGAAGGAAACACCATATATTTT
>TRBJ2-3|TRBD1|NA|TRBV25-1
CASSNYRGSTDTQYF
TGTGCCAGCAGTAATTACAGGGGAAGCACAGATACGCAGTATTTT
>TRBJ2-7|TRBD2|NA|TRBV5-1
CASSSSSGRSYEQYF
TGCGCCAGCAGCTCTTCTAGCGGGCGCTCCTACGAGCAGTACTTC
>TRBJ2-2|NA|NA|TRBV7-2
CASSSKAGELFF
TGTGCCAGCAGCTCGAAGGCCGGGGAGCTGTTTTTT
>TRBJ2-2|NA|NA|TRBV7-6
CASSLELASGELFF
TGTGCCAGCAGCTTAGAACTAGCTTCCGGGGAGCTGTTTTTT
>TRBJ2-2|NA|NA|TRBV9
CASKGANTGELFF
TGTGCCAGCAAAGGGGCGAACACCGGGGAGCTGTTTTTT
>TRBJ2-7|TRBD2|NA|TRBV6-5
CASSYSSAGGSYEQYF
TGTGCCAGCAGTTACTCGTCGGCGGGAGGCTCCTACGAGCAGTACTTC
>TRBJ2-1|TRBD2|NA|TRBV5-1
CASSLLLAGVSYNEQFF
TGCGCCAGCAGCTTGTTACTAGCGGGAGTCTCGTACAATGAGCAGTTCTTC
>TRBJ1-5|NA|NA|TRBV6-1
CASSEPSNQPQHF
TGTGCCAGCAGTGAACCTAGCAATCAGCCCCAGCATTTT
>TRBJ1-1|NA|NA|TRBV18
CASSPTRRDTEAFF
TGTGCCAGCTCACCTACGCGGCGGGACACTGAAGCTTTCTTT
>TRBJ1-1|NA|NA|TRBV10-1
CASSESHAGRAFF
TGCGCCAGCAGTGAGTCCCACGCAGGGCGCGCTTTCTTT
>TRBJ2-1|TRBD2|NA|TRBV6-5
CASSYQSGRVDEQFF
TGTGCCAGCAGTTACCAGAGCGGGAGGGTGGATGAGCAGTTCTTC
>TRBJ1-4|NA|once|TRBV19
CASSIGDSNEKLFF
TGTGCCAGTAGTATTGGAGACTCTAATGAAAAACTGTTTTTT
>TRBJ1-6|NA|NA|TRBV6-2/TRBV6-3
CASSRQAPYNSPLHF
TGTGCCAGCAGTCGACAAGCTCCCTATAATTCACCCCTCCACTTT
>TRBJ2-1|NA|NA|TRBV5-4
CASSFSGHSYNEQFF
TGTGCCAGCAGCTTCAGCGGCCATTCCTACAATGAGCAGTTCTTC
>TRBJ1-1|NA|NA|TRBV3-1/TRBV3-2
CASSQGNSGGAFF
TGTGCCAGCAGCCAAGGGAACAGCGGCGGGGCTTTCTTT
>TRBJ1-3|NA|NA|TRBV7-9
CASSFRGTGNTIYF
TGTGCCAGCAGCTTTAGGGGAACTGGAAACACCATATATTTT
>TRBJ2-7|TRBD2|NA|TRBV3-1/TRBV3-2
CASSQDLASGGIFYEQYF
TGTGCCAGCAGCCAAGATCTCGCTAGCGGGGGGATATTCTACGAGCAGTACTTC
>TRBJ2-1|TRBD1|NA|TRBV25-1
CASRATGGLVSEQFF
TGTGCCAGCAGGGCTACAGGGGGCCTCGTATCTGAGCAGTTCTTC
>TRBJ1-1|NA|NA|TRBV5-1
CASSLVARGTEAFF
TGCGCCAGCAGCTTGGTGGCCAGGGGAACTGAAGCTTTCTTT
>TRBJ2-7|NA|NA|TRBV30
CAWYPSIGPYEQYF
TGTGCCTGGTACCCCTCCATTGGCCCATACGAGCAGTACTTC
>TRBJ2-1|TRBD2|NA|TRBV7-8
CAGREYSYNEQFF
TGTGCTGGGAGGGAATACTCCTACAATGAGCAGTTCTTC
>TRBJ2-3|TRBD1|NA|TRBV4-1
CASSQTGGPITDTQYF
TGCGCCAGCAGCCAGACAGGGGGTCCCATCACAGATACGCAGTATTTT
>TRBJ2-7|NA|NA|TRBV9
CASSVGAQGRHEQYF
TGTGCCAGCAGCGTAGGAGCCCAGGGACGCCACGAGCAGTACTTC
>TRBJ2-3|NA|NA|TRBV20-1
CSARTPDTQYF
TGCAGTGCTAGGACCCCAGATACGCAGTATTTT
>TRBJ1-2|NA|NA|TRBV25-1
CASSDKGADRLRGYTF
TGTGCCAGCAGTGACAAAGGTGCGGATCGTCTTCGGGGCTACACCTTC
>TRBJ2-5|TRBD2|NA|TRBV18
CASSQREGRGTQYF
TGTGCCAGCTCACAGCGGGAGGGCCGTGGGACCCAGTACTTC
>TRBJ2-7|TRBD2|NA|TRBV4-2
CASSQEALIGAGGYEQYF
TGTGCCAGCAGCCAAGAAGCACTGATTGGGGCGGGGGGTTACGAGCAGTACTTC
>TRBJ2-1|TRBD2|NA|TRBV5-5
CASSLTGTSGASSYNEQFF
TGTGCCAGCAGCTTGACCGGGACTAGCGGCGCTAGCTCCTACAATGAGCAGTTCTTC
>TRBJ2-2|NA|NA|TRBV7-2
CASSRDTEAGELFF
TGTGCCAGCAGCCGGGACACTGAAGCCGGGGAGCTGTTTTTT
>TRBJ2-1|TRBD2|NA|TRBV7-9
CASSWTSSPNEQFF
TGTGCCAGCAGCTGGACTAGCTCCCCCAATGAGCAGTTCTTC
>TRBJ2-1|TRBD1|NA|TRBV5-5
CASSLGAGTGRNEQFF
TGTGCCAGCAGCTTGGGGGCGGGGACAGGGCGCAATGAGCAGTTCTTC
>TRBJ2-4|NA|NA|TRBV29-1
CSVVYRGEGDIQYF
TGCAGCGTTGTTTATCGTGGGGAGGGGGACATTCAGTACTTC
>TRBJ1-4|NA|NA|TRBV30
CAWSAQQLNEKLFF
TGTGCCTGGAGTGCACAACAGTTGAATGAAAAACTGTTTTTT
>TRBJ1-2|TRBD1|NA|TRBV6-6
CASSYPSGTGNYGYTF
TGTGCCAGCAGTTACCCCTCCGGGACAGGTAACTATGGCTACACCTTC
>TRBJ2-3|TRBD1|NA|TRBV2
CASRREQGATDTQYF
TGTGCCAGCCGAAGAGAACAGGGGGCCACAGATACGCAGTATTTT
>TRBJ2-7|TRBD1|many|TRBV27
CASSLPRTGGGYEQYF
TGTGCCAGCAGTTTACCCAGGACAGGGGGCGGGTACGAGCAGTACTTC
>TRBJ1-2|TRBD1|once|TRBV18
CASSPLDRGGYGYTF
TGTGCCAGCTCACCCCTCGACAGGGGAGGCTATGGCTACACCTTC
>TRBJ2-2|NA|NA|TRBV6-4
CASTTSGGVAGELFF
TGTGCCAGCACTACGAGTGGAGGGGTCGCCGGGGAGCTGTTTTTT
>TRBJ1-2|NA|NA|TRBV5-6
CASSWGEIGYTF
TGTGCCAGCAGCTGGGGCGAGATTGGCTACACCTTC
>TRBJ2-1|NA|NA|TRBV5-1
CASSAPGYVDNEQFF
TGCGCCAGCAGCGCTCCAGGGTATGTGGACAATGAGCAGTTCTTC
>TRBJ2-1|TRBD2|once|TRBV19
CASSLSLAASYNEQFF
TGTGCCAGTAGTCTCTCACTAGCGGCATCCTACAATGAGCAGTTCTTC
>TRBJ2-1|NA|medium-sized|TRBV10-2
CASTHRGQSYNEQFF
TGCGCCAGCACCCACCGGGGCCAAAGCTACAATGAGCAGTTCTTC
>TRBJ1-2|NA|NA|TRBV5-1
CASSVGTGPGYGYTF
TGCGCCAGCAGCGTTGGTACAGGGCCCGGCTATGGCTACACCTTC